The 18 T cell receptor beta chains below were found in one sample sequenced in a study of blood T cell repertoires in COVID-19. Sequencing was performed with immunoSEQ multiplex PCR; in TCRdb, only in-frame clones are kept and a portion is missing. The repertoire has approximately 300,000 clones, around 92% of them found once; the top ten carry roughly 6.5%. Sequencing input: peripheral blood. Receptor source: a man between 18 and 29 years old who had recovered from COVID-19.

This chain connects TRBV7-2 to TRBJ1-6, with unresolved D. This CDR3 region has 12 residues. Trimming took 7 bases from V and 13 from J, leaving 14 bases between them. Germline lookup yields CDR1 SGHTA and CDR2 FQGNSA. CDR3 nucleotide sequence: TGTGCCAGCAACATCTCACCGTCGCCCCTCCACTTT. Translated, it gives CASNISPSPLHF. Full variable domain (rest looked up from reference TRBV7-2 and TRBJ1-6): GAGVSQSPSNKVTEKGKDVELRCDPISGHTALYWYRQSLGQGLEFLIYFQGNSAPDKSGLPSDRFSAERTGGSVSTLTIQRTQQEDSAVYLCASNISPSPLHFGNGTRLTVT.

This chain joins TRBV9 and TRBJ1-1, with TRBD1 identical over 7 bases. CDR3 length: 16 amino acids. The germline V gene encodes CDR1 SGDLS and CDR2 YYNGEE. V shed 0 bases, J shed 4 bases, and the junction held 9 bases outside the gene matches. In nucleotides, the CDR3 is TGTGCCAGCAGCGTAGCAACGGCAGGGGGAGGCACTGAAGCTTTCTTT. Translation gives CASSVATAGGGTEAFF.

The chain couples TRBV5-4 to TRBJ1-2; the match to TRBD1 covers 10 bases. CDR3 size: 14 residues. Germline V lookup: CDR1 SGHNT, CDR2 YYREEE (reference sequence). V was pared by 0 bases and J by 5 bases, with 1 base of the junction left unmatched. Written as DNA, the CDR3 is TGTGCCAGCAGCTTGGGACAGGGGGCATATGGCTACACCTTC. This codes for CASSLGQGAYGYTF.

The chain carries TRBV29-1 and TRBJ2-1, with 7 bases identical to TRBD1. CDR3 length: 14 residues. CDR1 is SQVTM and CDR2 is ANQGSEA in the germline V gene. The V and J ends lost 3 bases and 2 bases, in that order; junction bases with no gene match: 4. The CDR3 nucleotides read TGCAGCGTTGATACCGGGACAGCCTACAATGAGCAGTTCTTC. Translating gives CSVDTGTAYNEQFF.

The rearrangement links TRBV7-2 to TRBJ2-7, with D maybe TRBD2 (6 bases). Germline values: CDR1 SGHTA, CDR2 FQGNSA. With 1 base removed from V and 9 bases from J, the gap between germline ends came to 16 bases. The length of the CDR3 is 14 residues. In DNA, the CDR3 is TGTGCCAGCAGCTTAGGGGACCCTCGGGAGTGGCAGTACTTC. It specifies CASSLGDPREWQYF.

This chain uses TRBV19 with TRBJ1-6; 8 bases line up with TRBD1. The germline V gene encodes CDR1 LNHDA and CDR2 SQIVND (reference sequence). J was trimmed by 3 bases and V by 6 bases; bases with no gene match: 7. The CDR3 has 16 amino acids. CDR3: CASRTSQGVYNSPLHF. The CDR3 nucleotides are TGTGCCAGTAGAACATCACAGGGGGTCTATAATTCACCCCTCCACTTT.

The chain uses TRBV5-6 and TRBJ1-4; TRBD1 matches 8 bases. After removal of 7 bases from V and 5 bases from J, the junction contained 4 bases not matched to a gene. Per the germline V gene, CDR1 is SGHDT and CDR2 is YYEEEE. There are 13 residues in the CDR3. The CDR3 here is CASRGQENEKLFF. The CDR3 DNA follows: TGTGCCAGCCGGGGACAGGAAAATGAAAAACTGTTTTTT.

The genes are TRBV21-1 and TRBJ2-5; TRBD1 is the table's D call and was not checked against the DNA. TRBV21-1 is noted as a pseudogene. The CDR3 runs to 15 residues. The CDR3, as DNA: TGTGCCAGCAGCAAAGATAAAGCAGGGCAAGAGACCCAGTACTTC. Protein product: CASSKDKAGQETQYF.

This clone appeared once. The chain has TRBV11-3 and TRBJ1-1; 8 bases align to TRBD1. Germline CDR1 and CDR2: SGHNT and YENEEA. CDR3 length: 13 amino acids. Trimming at V came to 0 bases and at J to 8 bases, leaving 2 bases not matched to a gene. CDR3 nucleotide sequence: TGTGCCAGCAGCTTAGATAGGGACAGGGAAGCTTTCTTT. Its translation: CASSLDRDREAFF.

This clone has more than one count but fewer than ten. Additional DNA sequences in this sample encode the identical CDR3. The rearrangement uses TRBV6-5 and TRBJ2-7; 10 bases match TRBD2. V shed 2 bases and J 4 bases; nucleotides not matched to a gene: 2. CDR3 size: 14 residues. Germline V gene sequence: CDR1 MNHEY, CDR2 SVGAGI. CDR3 sequence (DNA): TGTGCCAGCAGTTACAGCGGGGGGGGATACGAGCAGTACTTC. Residues: CASSYSGGGYEQYF.

This chain connects TRBV15 to TRBJ2-1; 12 positions match TRBD2. Germline trimming cut 5 bases from V and 1 base from J; bases unmatched to any gene: 9. The CDR3 has 18 amino acids. Germline V gene sequence: CDR1 LNHNV, CDR2 YYDKDF (reference sequence). The CDR3 DNA is TGTGCCACCAGCCGGCTAGCGGGGGGGCCGGGGTCCTACAATGAGCAGTTCTTC. Translated: CATSRLAGGPGSYNEQFF.

The CDR3 loop is CASSLRTGALYEQYF. DNA for the CDR3: TGTGCCAGCAGTTTAAGGACAGGGGCCCTCTACGAGCAGTACTTC. The chain has TRBV27 and TRBJ2-7, with TRBD1 identical over 9 bases. Germline V gene sequence: CDR1 MNHEY, CDR2 SMNVEV (reference sequence). V gave up 2 bases and J gave up 3 bases; unmatched junction bases: 5. The CDR3 is 15 amino acids.

The chain has TRBV24-1 and TRBJ2-1; D is uncertain. The CDR3 length is 13 residues. Deletions cut 3 bases from V and 7 bases from J, with 9 bases between. The germline CDR1 and CDR2 sequences are KGHDR and SFDVKD. The CDR3: CATSDNIPNEQFF. CDR3 DNA sequence: TGTGCCACCAGTGATAACATCCCGAATGAGCAGTTCTTC.

The CDR3 sequence is CASSETGTGGGEQFF. The DNA of the CDR3 is TGTGCCAGCAGCGAGACCGGGACAGGGGGCGGTGAGCAGTTCTTC. The genes are TRBV9 and TRBJ2-1; TRBD1 matches at 12 bases. Germline V gene data show CDR1 as SGDLS and CDR2 as YYNGEE. This CDR3 contains 15 residues. The J segment lost 9 bases and the V segment lost 3 bases, leaving 7 bases of the junction unmatched.

The J gene is TRBJ1-5, the V gene TRBV9; 7 nucleotides match TRBD1. Trimming removed 3 bases from V and 4 bases from J; junction bases left unmatched: 4. CDR1 and CDR2 (germline): SGDLS, YYNGEE. The CDR3 is made up of 14 amino acids. CDR3 region: CASSEGQLNQPQHF. As DNA, the CDR3 is TGTGCCAGCAGCGAGGGACAGTTAAATCAGCCCCAGCATTTT.

The rearrangement joins TRBV2 to TRBJ2-1; 8 nucleotides match TRBD1. Trimming at V came to 4 bases and at J to 4 bases, leaving 3 bases not matched to a gene. Germline CDR1 is SNHLY and CDR2 is FYNNEI. The CDR3 spans 14 residues. DNA of the CDR3: TGTGCCAGCAGTGGGACAGGGCTATACAATGAGCAGTTCTTC. This sequence encodes CASSGTGLYNEQFF.

The rearrangement uses TRBV18 and TRBJ1-4; D perhaps matches TRBD1 (6 bases). Looked up from germline, CDR1 is KGHSH and CDR2 is LQKENI. CDR3 size: 15 residues. V was clipped by 3 bases and J by 8 bases, with 16 bases between them. The CDR3 DNA follows: TGTGCCAGCTCACCCAGGGCGGGGGGCGACGAAAAACTGTTTTTT. This codes for CASSPRAGGDEKLFF.

The CDR3 is CASSSTGVEQYF. In DNA form, the CDR3 reads TGTGCCAGCAGCTCGACAGGGGTCGAGCAGTACTTC. The V and J genes are TRBV13 and TRBJ2-7; TRBD1 agrees at 8 bases. Germline V gene sequence: CDR1 PRHDT, CDR2 FYEKMQ (reference sequence). The CDR3 is 12 residues long. After removal of 4 bases from V and 6 bases from J, the junction contained 2 bases not matched to a gene.